This T cell receptor (beta chain) was found in a study of blood T cell repertoires in COVID-19. Study-level background: Acute and convalescent COVID-19 samples came from the United States, Italy and Spain. PBMCs, B-cell-depleted T cells, or T cells provided the cDNA or gDNA that made up the material.

The data were produced by immunoSEQ multiplex PCR, yet TCRdb's version contains in-frame clones alone and is incomplete. The sample holds 160,000 or so clones; roughly 80% are singletons and the top ten take about 0.58%. Trimming left V 3 bases short and J 9 bases short, with 27 bases between. Germline loops: CDR1 DFQATT, CDR2 SNEGSKA (reference sequence). The CDR3 is 17 amino acids. The sequence was collected from a man between 60 and 70 years old with acute or convalescent COVID-19. V usage is TRBV20-1 and J usage is TRBJ2-1, with TRBD2 as a possible D gene (6 bases). The sequenced sample consisted of peripheral blood. The CDR3 loop is CSASPSIGGVGGGEQFF. The CDR3 DNA is TGCAGTGCTAGTCCGAGCATCGGGGGTGTAGGAGGTGGTGAGCAGTTCTTC.